Below, 24 T cell receptor beta chains from the same sample are listed, as sequenced in a study of CD8 T cells in ankylosing spondylitis. MiXCR, run by TCRdb on the 5' RACE reads, gives a single entry per CDR3 protein. The data hold roughly 91,000 distinct CDR3 sequences, with about 8.5% observed a single time. The sequencing sample was made of blood, either unsorted or a sorted T cell fraction (not recorded which). The receptors shown here come from a male donor with ankylosing spondylitis or in good health (not recorded which).

To note about this clonotype: A much more abundant neighbour one base away suggests this may be a read error. The genes are TRBV7-6 and TRBJ1-6; no firm D call. The CDR3 consists of 15 residues. Germline-derived CDR1 and CDR2 are SGHVS and FNYEAQ. Trimming took 5 bases from V and 7 from J, leaving 15 bases between them. CDR3 sequence: CASSPDASGNSPLHF. The CDR3 DNA sequence: TGTGCCAGCAGCCCTGATGCTTCCGGAAATTCACCCCTCCACTTT.

This clonotype was seen at least ten times. The V and J genes are TRBV7-2 and TRBJ1-1; D might be TRBD1 (6 bases). Germline lookup yields CDR1 SGHTA and CDR2 FQGNSA. V was shortened by 2 bases and J by 8 bases, with 12 bases between the two germline ends. The CDR3 consists of 13 residues. The CDR3 nucleotides are TGTGCCAGCAGCTTAAATAGGCAGGGGGAAGCTTTCTTT. It specifies CASSLNRQGEAFF. Using reference TRBV7-2 and TRBJ1-1 for the parts outside the CDR3, the full variable domain is GAGVSQSPSNKVTEKGKDVELRCDPISGHTALYWYRQSLGQGLEFLIYFQGNSAPDKSGLPSDRFSAERTGGSVSTLTIQRTQQEDSAVYLCASSLNRQGEAFFGQGTRLTVV.

This clonotype has at least ten counts. The chain joins TRBV10-3 to TRBJ2-7; 7 positions agree with TRBD2. CDR1 and CDR2 from the germline V gene are ENHRY and SYGVKD. The trim removed 7 bases at V and 3 bases at J, leaving 3 bases unmatched. The CDR3 length is 12 residues. The CDR3 loop is CAIKGTNYEQYF. CDR3 sequence (DNA): TGTGCCATCAAGGGGACTAACTACGAGCAGTACTTC.

The V and J genes are TRBV7-3 and TRBJ1-2; tentatively, D is TRBD1 (5 bases). CDR3 length: 12 residues. V shed 9 bases and J shed 6 bases, with 14 bases lying between them. Germline V gene data show CDR1 as SGHTA and CDR2 as FQGTGA. DNA of the CDR3: TGTGCCAGAGAGCAGGGAGAGGATGGCTACACCTTC. Translation gives CAREQGEDGYTF.

This clonotype has ten or more counts. The chain links TRBV10-2 to TRBJ2-1; no reliable D call. Trimming cost V 8 bases and J 0 bases, with 11 bases left between them. The CDR3 extends over 14 amino acids. In germline, CDR1 is WSHSY, CDR2 SAAADI. This chain's CDR3 is CASSDAYSYNEQFF. For the CDR3, the DNA is TGCGCCAGCTCCGATGCGTACTCCTACAATGAGCAGTTCTTC.

This clonotype was detected many times. This rearrangement joins TRBV21-1 to TRBJ2-6; the table calls TRBD2, which could not be checked here. TRBV21-1 is listed as a pseudogene. The CDR3 covers 17 residues. CDR3 bases: TGTGCCAGCAGCAAGGTATCCGTGTGGCCCAATATCAGCGTCCTGACTTTC. Protein sequence: CASSKVSVWPNISVLTF.

This clonotype was observed at least ten times. The genes are TRBV12-3 or TRBV12-4 and TRBJ2-3; D gene uncertain. V lost 3 bases to trimming and J lost 5 bases, with 9 bases between them. CDR3 length equals 13 residues. The CDR3 DNA reads as TGTGCCAGCAGTTTCCACGGGCAAGATACGCAGTATTTT. As protein: CASSFHGQDTQYF.

This clonotype was counted at least ten times. The rearrangement uses TRBV20-1 and TRBJ2-3; D perhaps matches TRBD2 (5 bases). Germline V gene lookup returns CDR1 DFQATT and CDR2 SNEGSKA (reference sequence). V lost 2 bases and J 6 bases, leaving 15 bases between the germline ends. This CDR3 is built from 14 residues. The CDR3 protein is CSARWFASPDTQYF. CDR3 sequence (DNA): TGCAGTGCTAGATGGTTCGCTAGCCCGGATACGCAGTATTTT.

Many counts were recorded for this clonotype. The chain links TRBV6-4 to TRBJ2-7; either TRBD1 or TRBD2 may fit D (5 bases each). V was shortened by 3 bases and J by 3 bases, with 9 bases between the two germline ends. This CDR3 is 13 amino acids long. Germline CDR1 MRHNA, CDR2 SNTAGT. The DNA for the CDR3 is TGTGCCAGCAGTGAGGGACCGGACTACGAGCAGTACTTC. Protein sequence: CASSEGPDYEQYF.

This clonotype came up many times. The rearrangement uses TRBV7-2 and TRBJ1-3; unclear D gene. Per the germline V gene, CDR1 is SGHTA and CDR2 is FQGNSA. The CDR3 covers 12 residues. V lost 2 bases, J lost 4 bases, and 3 bases lay in between. CDR3 DNA sequence: TGTGCCAGCAGCTTATTCGGAAACACCATATATTTT. As protein: CASSLFGNTIYF.

V is TRBV29-1 and J is TRBJ1-1; 7 bases map to TRBD1. After removal of 4 bases from V and 3 bases from J, the junction contained 8 bases not matched to a gene. Germline-derived CDR1 and CDR2 are SQVTM and ANQGSEA. This CDR3 spans 14 amino acids. Written as DNA, the CDR3 is TGCAGCGTTGTAGGGGGCATCGGGGACACTGAAGCTTTCTTT. It yields the protein CSVVGGIGDTEAFF.

This clonotype appeared a few times. The chain couples TRBV18 to TRBJ2-5; 8 nucleotides match TRBD1. The trim removed 2 bases at V and 5 bases at J, leaving 7 bases unmatched. The germline CDR1 and CDR2 sequences are KGHSH and LQKENI. This CDR3 region has 15 residues. The CDR3 bases are TGTGCCAGCTCACCATCCGGACAGGGCGGGGAGACCCAGTACTTC. As protein: CASSPSGQGGETQYF.

The sample holds many counts of this clonotype. V usage is TRBV29-1 and J usage is TRBJ1-1; TRBD1 might be the D (6 bases). CDR3 length: 11 amino acids. The V end lost 7 bases, the J end lost 1 base, and 7 bases lay between the germline ends. Germline lookup yields CDR1 SQVTM and CDR2 ANQGSEA. The CDR3 loop reads CSGGQNTEAFF. The CDR3 DNA reads TGCAGCGGGGGACAGAACACTGAAGCTTTCTTT.

This clonotype was seen many times. The chain employs TRBV18 and TRBJ1-3; D gene unclear. The CDR3 runs 14 residues. CDR1 and CDR2 from the germline V gene are KGHSH and LQKENI. Trimming took off 1 base at V and 2 bases at J, with 6 bases between the two ends. CDR3 in DNA: TGTGCCAGCTCACCACTCGGACCTGGAAACACCATATATTTT. Residues: CASSPLGPGNTIYF.

This chain joins TRBV7-2 and TRBJ1-5; no reliable D call. V was shortened by 3 bases and J by 7 bases, with 7 bases between the two germline ends. The CDR3 has 12 amino acids. Germline loops: CDR1 SGHTA, CDR2 FQGNSA. This chain's CDR3 is CASSFPRQPQHF. The CDR3 DNA sequence: TGTGCCAGCAGCTTCCCTCGGCAGCCCCAGCATTTT.

This clonotype was seen at least ten times. The chain is built from TRBV4-3 and TRBJ2-3, with TRBD2 identical over 7 bases. The CDR3 extends over 15 amino acids. J gave up 5 bases and V 1 base, and 6 bases lay outside the gene matches. The germline gives CDR1 LGHNA, CDR2 YSLEER. CDR3 DNA sequence: TGCGCCAGCAGCCAAGGGGCTAGCGGAAAAGATACGCAGTATTTT. Translating gives CASSQGASGKDTQYF.

This clonotype was observed many times. The CDR3 here is CASSGRLSGTDTQYF. CDR3 sequence (DNA): TGTGCCAGCAGCGGAAGGCTCTCAGGGACAGATACGCAGTATTTT. The V call is TRBV7-2, the J call TRBJ2-3, with D maybe TRBD1 (5 bases). Germline lookup yields CDR1 SGHTA and CDR2 FQGNSA. Trimming pared 5 bases from V and 3 bases from J, leaving 15 bases between. The CDR3 is 15 amino acids.

This clonotype was seen repeatedly, ten times or more. The rearrangement uses TRBV12-3 or TRBV12-4 and TRBJ1-1, with D maybe TRBD1 (6 bases). Deletions cut 6 bases from V and 7 bases from J, with 24 bases between. CDR3 length: 16 residues. CDR3 in amino acids: CASSPSVHRDRHEAFF. The CDR3 DNA reads TGTGCCAGCAGCCCATCCGTCCACAGGGACCGACATGAAGCTTTCTTT.

This clonotype appeared many times. This chain joins TRBV7-9 and TRBJ1-1; D is perhaps TRBD1 (5 bases). This CDR3 has 14 amino acids. Deletions cut 6 bases from V and 0 bases from J, with 11 bases between. Germline values: CDR1 SEHNR, CDR2 FQNEAQ (reference sequence). In nucleotides, the CDR3 is TGTGCCAGCAGATATGGGGGAGTGAACACTGAAGCTTTCTTT. This codes for CASRYGGVNTEAFF.

This clonotype was picked up many times. J is TRBJ1-5 and V is TRBV12-3 or TRBV12-4; D remains unclear. V was clipped by 4 bases and J by 7 bases, with 8 bases between them. The CDR3 spans 12 residues. This CDR3 is CASSSEFQPQHF. The CDR3 DNA reads TGTGCCAGCAGTTCGGAGTTCCAGCCCCAGCATTTT.

V and J are TRBV18 and TRBJ1-4; 9 bases fit TRBD1. Germline-derived CDR1 and CDR2 are KGHSH and LQKENI. The CDR3 consists of 19 residues. V lost 0 bases to trimming and J lost 4 bases; unmatched junction nucleotides: 12. The CDR3 loop reads CASSPPNPLQGADNEKLFF. The CDR3 DNA reads as TGTGCCAGCTCACCACCGAATCCACTACAGGGGGCGGATAATGAAAAACTGTTTTTT.

This clonotype has at least ten counts. This may be a read error, as it is one base from a much larger clone. The chain couples TRBV5-1 to TRBJ1-3; D is unclear. Germline-derived CDR1 and CDR2 are SGHRS and YFSETQ. The CDR3 consists of 14 residues. CDR3 amino acids: CASSQDTSGNAIYF. As DNA, the CDR3 is TGCGCCAGCAGCCAAGACACCTCTGGAAACGCCATATATTTT.

This clonotype was counted between two and nine times. The chain has TRBV30 and TRBJ2-3; tentatively, D is TRBD2 (6 bases). This CDR3 has 13 residues. Looked up from germline, CDR1 is GTSNPN and CDR2 is SVGIG (reference sequence). Trimming took 4 bases from V and 4 from J, leaving 12 bases between them. In nucleotides, the CDR3 is TGTGCCTGGAACGGGGGTCGCGCAGATACGCAGTATTTT. Translated: CAWNGGRADTQYF.

This clonotype was observed at least ten times. The rearrangement joins TRBV7-9 to TRBJ1-4, with 10 bases aligning to TRBD1. V lost 3 bases to trimming and J lost 8 bases; unmatched junction nucleotides: 3. CDR3 size: 14 residues. The germline V gene encodes CDR1 SEHNR and CDR2 FQNEAQ (reference sequence). CDR3 nucleotides: TGTGCCAGCAGCTTGACAGGGGGCCACGAAAAACTGTTTTTT. This translates into CASSLTGGHEKLFF. The whole variable domain, filled in from reference TRBV7-9 and TRBJ1-4, reads DTGVSQNPRHKITKRGQNVTFRCDPISEHNRLYWYRQTLGQGPEFLTYFQNEAQLEKSRLLSDRFSAERPKGSFSTLEIQRTEQGDSAMYLCASSLTGGHEKLFFGSGTQLSVL.